This T cell receptor beta chain is drawn from a study of response to subunit inactivated influenza vaccine. This clonotype was counted only a few times. What it binds is not known. The CDR3 spans 14 residues. V dropped 4 bases and J dropped 7 bases, with 17 bases sitting between them. CDR1 is KGHSH, CDR2 LQKENI, per germline. A single record per CDR3 protein comes from TCRdb applying MiXCR to the RT-PCR reads. The sample holds 450,000 to 700,000 distinct CDR3 sequences, roughly 15% seen once. Overall study findings and caveats: Few new T cells, the authors suggested, are recruited by each seasonal influenza vaccination.

This sequence was found in a man aged 50 to 59 who received an inactivated influenza vaccine. This sequence joins TRBV18 and TRBJ2-7; no definite D call. Sequences were derived from PBMCs from blood, sampled 11 to 12 days after vaccination. The CDR3 DNA is TGTGCCAGCTCACGGCTTCACGGGTTTGGGGAGCAGTACTTC. Translating gives CASSRLHGFGEQYF.